This T cell receptor beta chain is from a study of blood T cell repertoires in COVID-19. Study overall: There were acute and convalescent COVID-19 samples, and they came from the United States, Italy and Spain.

Everyone who took part was about 18 to 89 years old, and they came from about 25 US areas. Clinical history reported by participants formed the basis on which cohorts were assigned. Only in-frame clones appear in the TCRdb table, and some are missing; sequencing was by immunoSEQ multiplex PCR. The profile shows roughly 370,000 clones, around nine tenths of them singletons. This clonotype originated in a woman aged 45-59 years who had recovered from COVID-19. Specimen: PBMCs or T cells enriched from blood (not recorded which).

The CDR3 reads CASSLTRGLGYTF. The CDR3 nucleotides are TGTGCCAGCAGTTTAACCAGGGGGCTTGGCTACACCTTC. The chain has TRBV28 and TRBJ1-2; 8 bases are a match to TRBD1. Germline assignment: CDR1 MDHEN and CDR2 SYDVKM. V dropped 2 bases and J dropped 7; count of bases not matched to a gene: 3. The CDR3 spans 13 residues.